Presented here are 32 T cell receptor beta chains from one specimen sequenced in a study of T cells in Graves' hyperthyroidism and ophthalmopathy. Researchers took RNA transcripts and amplified the TCR beta CDR3 regions from them. HTBI primers were the set used in a first-round RT-PCR of the TCR CDR3. TCRdb reprocessed the multiplex PCR reads with MiXCR, giving one entry per CDR3 protein. The table includes 530,000 or so distinct CDR3 sequences, roughly 25% detected once. Sequencing input: blood. These receptors all stem from a woman in her twenties or thirties with Graves' ophthalmopathy.

This clonotype was counted many times. The rearrangement uses TRBV7-2 and TRBJ1-5, with 7 positions matching TRBD1. Germline trimming cut 5 bases from V and 0 bases from J; bases unmatched to any gene: 4. The V gene's germline CDR1 is SGHTA and CDR2 FQGNSA. The CDR3 sequence is 15 residues long. For the CDR3, the DNA is TGTGCCAGCAGCGCCCGGGACAGTAGCAATCAGCCCCAGCATTTT. Amino acid sequence: CASSARDSSNQPQHF. The full variable domain, completed using reference TRBV7-2 and TRBJ1-5, is GAGVSQSPSNKVTEKGKDVELRCDPISGHTALYWYRQSLGQGLEFLIYFQGNSAPDKSGLPSDRFSAERTGGSVSTLTIQRTQQEDSAVYLCASSARDSSNQPQHFGDGTRLSIL.

This clonotype turned up a few times. The J gene is TRBJ1-5, the V gene TRBV6-1; D is perhaps TRBD1 (5 bases). Trimming stripped 4 bases from V and 3 bases from J, with 19 bases between. The length of the CDR3 is 17 residues. The germline CDR1 and CDR2 sequences are MNHNS and SASEGT. CDR3: CASSAAVQGTFNQPQHF. The CDR3 DNA sequence: TGTGCCAGCAGTGCGGCGGTCCAGGGCACCTTCAATCAGCCCCAGCATTTT.

This clonotype was recorded many times. This rearrangement joins TRBV3-1 to TRBJ1-5, with D unresolved. V lost 0 bases to trimming and J lost 4 bases, with 4 bases between them. Germline CDR1 reads LGHDT; CDR2 reads YNNKEL (reference sequence). The CDR3 is 13 amino acids. The CDR3 DNA reads as TGTGCCAGCAGCCAAGATTGGAATCAGCCCCAGCATTTT. It specifies CASSQDWNQPQHF.

The chain is built from TRBV6-5 and TRBJ2-5, with D possibly matching TRBD1 (5 bases). The germline V gene encodes CDR1 MNHEY and CDR2 SVGAGI. The CDR3 is 15 residues long. Between the trimmed V and J ends, which lost 2 bases and 5 bases, there was a span of 15 bases. CDR3: CASSYGRGVGETQYF. The DNA for the CDR3 is TGTGCCAGCAGTTACGGAAGGGGTGTGGGCGAGACCCAGTACTTC.

Concerning this clonotype itself: In this CDR3 the conserved last residue, phenylalanine or tryptophan, is missing, so a read error is likely. This chain connects TRBV7-2 to TRBJ2-2, with D unresolved. This CDR3 is 16 amino acids long. CDR1 and CDR2 from the germline V gene are SGHTA and FQGNSA. V lost 0 bases, J lost 0 bases, and 8 bases lay in between. The CDR3 sequence: CASSLAWLTNTGELFL. Written as DNA, the CDR3 is TGTGCCAGCAGCTTAGCATGGCTAACGAACACCGGGGAGCTGTTTTTG.

The rearrangement uses TRBV24-1 and TRBJ2-7; TRBD2 might be the D (6 bases). Germline V gene data show CDR1 as KGHDR and CDR2 as SFDVKD. This CDR3 comprises 15 residues. Trimming removed 4 bases from V and 0 bases from J, with 12 bases in between. CDR3: CATSDALGGSYEQYF. The CDR3 DNA is TGTGCCACCAGTGACGCGTTGGGAGGCTCCTACGAGCAGTACTTC.

This clonotype was seen a handful of times. The chain recombines TRBV5-6 with TRBJ2-7, with 12 bases aligning to TRBD1. Germline CDR1 reads SGHDT; CDR2 reads YYEEEE. The CDR3 extends over 14 amino acids. V was clipped by 0 bases and J by 5 bases; unmatched bases: 0. The CDR3 bases are TGTGCCAGCAGCTTGGGGGACAGGGGGCACGAGCAGTACTTC. Amino acid sequence: CASSLGDRGHEQYF.

The sample holds a few counts of this clonotype. This chain links TRBV18 with TRBJ1-2; 7 bases match TRBD1. Germline lookup yields CDR1 KGHSH and CDR2 LQKENI. J was trimmed by 8 bases and V by 1 base; bases with no gene match: 4. This CDR3 is built from 13 residues. The CDR3 loop reads CASSPRQGEGYTF. The CDR3 region has the DNA TGTGCCAGCTCACCACGGCAGGGGGAAGGCTACACCTTC.

This chain uses TRBV6-2 or TRBV6-3 with TRBJ1-5; no clear D gene. From germline, CDR1 is MNHEY and CDR2 SVGEGT. The CDR3 totals 12 residues. V gave up 7 bases and J gave up 1 base, with 5 bases separating them. CDR3 amino acids: CASTTSNQPQHF. CDR3 DNA sequence: TGTGCCAGCACGACCAGCAATCAGCCCCAGCATTTT.

Only a few counts were recorded for this clonotype. The chain employs TRBV28 and TRBJ1-1, with unresolved D. The CDR3 runs to 16 residues. Per germline, CDR1 MDHEN and CDR2 SYDVKM. Trimming cost V 6 bases and J 0 bases, with 17 bases left between them. In DNA form, the CDR3 reads TGTGCCAGCAGCTCACCGGGGATAGGCATGAACACTGAAGCTTTCTTT. Translated: CASSSPGIGMNTEAFF.

Ten or more counts support this clonotype. The chain is built from TRBV6-1 and TRBJ1-5; 7 bases align to TRBD1. Looked up from germline, CDR1 is MNHNS and CDR2 is SASEGT. With V trimmed by 6 bases and J by 7 bases, 12 bases remained unmatched. The CDR3 has 15 residues. The CDR3 region has the DNA TGTGCCAGCAGCCGTGACAGGGCGCAGGGGCAGCCCCAGCATTTT. Encoded protein: CASSRDRAQGQPQHF.

In its sample, this clonotype was seen a few times. The rearrangement links TRBV28 to TRBJ2-7, with 12 bases fitting TRBD1. Germline V lookup: CDR1 MDHEN, CDR2 SYDVKM. Unmatched junction bases numbered 5, after V lost 4 bases and J lost 7 bases. The CDR3 is 14 residues long. The CDR3 reads CASSSGTGGWEQYF. The CDR3 coding sequence is TGTGCCAGCAGTTCCGGGACAGGGGGCTGGGAGCAGTACTTC.

This chain uses TRBV6-5 with TRBJ1-2, with TRBD1 identical over 9 bases. This CDR3 contains 17 residues. The germline V gene has CDR1 MNHEY and CDR2 SVGAGI. With 4 bases clipped from V and 5 bases from J, the junction kept 14 bases outside the gene matches. CDR3 DNA sequence: TGTGCCAGCAGTTCACTCGATGTACAGGGGGCGCGATATGGCTACACCTTC. Translation: CASSSLDVQGARYGYTF.

The table lists this clonotype with a few counts. The V gene is TRBV4-2, the J gene TRBJ2-4; D gene unclear. CDR1 is LGHNA and CDR2 is YNFKEQ in the germline V gene. The CDR3 extends over 14 amino acids. Trimming shortened V by 0 bases and J by 0 bases, and 3 bases separated the two germline ends. CDR3 residues: CASSQEGAKNIQYF. In nucleotides, the CDR3 is TGTGCCAGCAGCCAAGAGGGAGCCAAAAACATTCAGTACTTC.

This clonotype was detected only once. The chain links TRBV5-1 to TRBJ2-4; D unclear. Germline CDR1 SGHRS, CDR2 YFSETQ. The CDR3 contains 14 residues. With 4 bases removed from V and 0 bases from J, the gap between germline ends came to 8 bases. The CDR3 sequence is CASSPQEAKNIQYF. CDR3 coding DNA: TGCGCCAGCAGCCCTCAGGAAGCCAAAAACATTCAGTACTTC.

J is TRBJ1-5 and V is TRBV7-8; D call uncertain. Germline loops: CDR1 SGHVS, CDR2 FQNEAQ. Trimming left V 0 bases short and J 7 bases short, with 7 bases between. This CDR3 has 13 amino acids. The CDR3 region is CASSLAREQPQHF. The CDR3 bases are TGTGCCAGCAGCTTAGCCCGGGAACAGCCCCAGCATTTT.

This clonotype was counted ten times or more. The chain is built from TRBV2 and TRBJ1-2; D may be TRBD1 (5 bases). This CDR3 comprises 18 residues. The V gene's germline CDR1 is SNHLY and CDR2 FYNNEI. Trimming shortened V by 7 bases and J by 2 bases, and 26 bases separated the two germline ends. The DNA of the CDR3 is TGTGCCAGCATCCTAAGAGGCAGGGTCGGGGCCAGCAACTATGGCTACACCTTC. Protein sequence: CASILRGRVGASNYGYTF.

This clonotype was seen repeatedly, ten times or more. The chain combines TRBV6-1 with TRBJ1-1; D is uncertain. The germline gives CDR1 MNHNS, CDR2 SASEGT. Trimming cost V 2 bases and J 4 bases, with 8 bases left between them. The CDR3 sequence is 13 residues long. CDR3 protein: CASSELAVTEAFF. DNA for the CDR3: TGTGCCAGCAGTGAATTGGCAGTCACTGAAGCTTTCTTT.

This clonotype was detected only a few times. CDR3 residues: CASSQGFQPQHF. CDR3 DNA sequence: TGTGCCAGCAGCCAGGGGTTTCAGCCCCAGCATTTT. The chain uses TRBV27 and TRBJ1-5; possible D gene TRBD1, 6 bases. V shed 6 bases and J shed 6 bases, with 9 bases lying between them. CDR3 length: 12 amino acids. CDR1 is MNHEY and CDR2 is SMNVEV in the germline V gene (reference sequence).

The V call is TRBV12-3 or TRBV12-4, the J call TRBJ2-7; D not certain. V lost 5 bases and J 9 bases, leaving 17 bases between the germline ends. The CDR3 contains 13 residues. CDR3 amino acids: CASSLSAVRGQYF. The DNA for the CDR3 is TGTGCCAGCAGTCTCTCGGCAGTTCGAGGGCAGTACTTC.

This clonotype was seen ten or more times. The chain links TRBV10-3 to TRBJ1-1; D is unclear. This CDR3 is built from 12 residues. Germline CDR1 and CDR2: ENHRY and SYGVKD. Trimming shortened V by 3 bases and J by 0 bases, and 2 bases separated the two germline ends. CDR3 nucleotide sequence: TGTGCCATCAGTGAAATGAACACTGAAGCTTTCTTT. Protein: CAISEMNTEAFF.

This clonotype has at least ten counts. The chain has TRBV9 and TRBJ1-2; 7 positions agree with TRBD1. There are 14 residues in the CDR3. V lost 6 bases to trimming and J lost 0 bases; unmatched junction nucleotides: 5. Germline CDR1 is SGDLS and CDR2 is YYNGEE. The CDR3, as DNA: TGTGCCAGCACCCCGGGACAGACTAACTATGGCTACACCTTC. This gives the protein CASTPGQTNYGYTF.

The chain carries TRBV12-3 or TRBV12-4 and TRBJ1-2, with a tentative D call TRBD1 (6 bases). V shed 5 bases and J shed 8 bases, with 15 bases lying between them. This CDR3 has 13 amino acids. CDR3 protein: CASSRGTRIGYTF. In nucleotides, the CDR3 is TGTGCCAGCAGTAGGGGGACGAGAATCGGCTACACCTTC.

The table lists this clonotype with many counts. The genes are TRBV6-5 and TRBJ2-7; the match to TRBD2 covers 7 bases. V was pared by 0 bases and J by 3 bases, with 5 bases of the junction left unmatched. Germline loops: CDR1 MNHEY, CDR2 SVGAGI. The CDR3 covers 15 residues. This CDR3 is CASSYSSGRVYEQYF. The CDR3 bases are TGTGCCAGCAGTTACTCGTCAGGGAGGGTCTACGAGCAGTACTTC.

There are many counts of this clonotype. The chain joins TRBV28 to TRBJ2-7; 9 bases align to TRBD1. The trim removed 5 bases at V and 5 bases at J, leaving 7 bases unmatched. CDR3 length equals 14 residues. CDR1 MDHEN and CDR2 SYDVKM come from the germline V gene. The CDR3 loop reads CASSAGDRVHEQYF. CDR3 nucleotide sequence: TGTGCCAGCAGTGCCGGGGACAGGGTCCACGAGCAGTACTTC.

V gene TRBV27 combines with J gene TRBJ1-6; D not certain. The CDR3 sequence is 16 residues long. Trimming shortened V by 5 bases and J by 8 bases, and 19 bases separated the two germline ends. Germline-derived CDR1 and CDR2 are MNHEY and SMNVEV (reference sequence). Here the CDR3 DNA reads TGTGCCAGCAGTCCACTTAGCCCGACGGTAGATTCACCCCTCCACTTT. This sequence encodes CASSPLSPTVDSPLHF.

This clonotype showed up many times. The chain couples TRBV6-1 to TRBJ2-3; D might be TRBD2 (7 bases). Between the trimmed V and J ends, which lost 7 bases and 2 bases, there was a span of 10 bases. Germline CDR1 and CDR2: MNHNS and SASEGT. There are 13 residues in the CDR3. The CDR3 reads CASKRGATDTQYF. The CDR3, as DNA: TGTGCCAGCAAACGGGGGGCCACAGATACGCAGTATTTT.

In its sample, this clonotype was seen many times. At one end, the junction sequence differs from germline, possibly due to a read error. J is TRBJ2-5 and V is TRBV6-1; D ambiguous. Per germline, CDR1 MNHNS and CDR2 SASEGT. This CDR3 contains 11 residues. Written as DNA, the CDR3 is TGTGCCGGCAGTAATCAATGGACCCAGTACTTC. It translates to CAGSNQWTQYF.

This clonotype was counted many times. The chain links TRBV2 to TRBJ1-2, with a tentative D call TRBD1 (5 bases). Germline CDR1 and CDR2: SNHLY and FYNNEI. The CDR3 has 14 residues. V lost 2 bases, J lost 6 bases, and 13 bases lay in between. CDR3 loop: CASSEPQGDHGYTF. The CDR3 nucleotides are TGTGCCAGCAGTGAACCCCAAGGGGACCATGGCTACACCTTC.

The V call is TRBV20-1, the J call TRBJ1-2; no clear D gene. Germline CDR1 is DFQATT and CDR2 is SNEGSKA (reference sequence). With 2 bases removed from V and 4 bases from J, the gap between germline ends came to 23 bases. CDR3 length: 17 amino acids. In DNA, the CDR3 is TGCAGTGCTAGATCCAGCCCCCTTCTTGGTGAAACCTATGGCTACACCTTC. This encodes CSARSSPLLGETYGYTF.

This clonotype was found many times. The chain recombines TRBV28 with TRBJ2-7; no clear D. From germline, CDR1 is MDHEN and CDR2 SYDVKM. Trimming removed 7 bases from V and 2 bases from J, with 12 bases in between. The CDR3 covers 13 residues. CDR3 residues: CASKLDGTYEQYF. CDR3 sequence (DNA): TGTGCCAGCAAACTGGACGGTACCTACGAGCAGTACTTC.

The table lists this clonotype with many counts. V is TRBV19 and J is TRBJ2-7, with D hard to call. V was shortened by 5 bases and J by 3 bases, with 11 bases between the two germline ends. Germline-derived CDR1 and CDR2 are LNHDA and SQIVND (reference sequence). The CDR3 length is 13 residues. The CDR3 loop reads CASSFGNLYEQYF. The CDR3 DNA reads TGTGCCAGTAGTTTTGGAAATCTCTACGAGCAGTACTTC. Based on the CDR3 plus reference TRBV19 and TRBJ2-7, the full variable domain is DGGITQSPKYLFRKEGQNVTLSCEQNLNHDAMYWYRQDPGQGLRLIYYSQIVNDFQKGDIAEGYSVSREKKESFPLTVTSAQKNPTAFYLCASSFGNLYEQYFGPGTRLTVT.